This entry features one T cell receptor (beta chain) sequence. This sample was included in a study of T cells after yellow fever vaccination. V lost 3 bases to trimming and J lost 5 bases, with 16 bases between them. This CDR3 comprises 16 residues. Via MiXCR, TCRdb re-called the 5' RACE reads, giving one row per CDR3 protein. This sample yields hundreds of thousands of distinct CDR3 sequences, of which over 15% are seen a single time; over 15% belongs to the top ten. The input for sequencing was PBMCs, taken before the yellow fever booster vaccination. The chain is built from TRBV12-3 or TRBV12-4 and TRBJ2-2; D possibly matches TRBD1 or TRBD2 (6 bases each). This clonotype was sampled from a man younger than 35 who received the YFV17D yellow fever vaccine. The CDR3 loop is CASSLGAGSWTGELFF. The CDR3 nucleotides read TGTGCCAGCAGTTTGGGGGCGGGGTCGTGGACCGGGGAGCTGTTTTTT.